These T cell receptor beta chains were read from a single sample in a study of T cells in narcolepsy. Assay used: immunoSEQ multiplex PCR; TCRdb lists only in-frame clones, some missing. The sample has around 32,000 clones, 75% to 90% seen once. The sequencing input was CD45RA- memory CD4+ T cells from PBMCs. These receptors all come from a human donor with narcolepsy. Both conserved end residues are part of each CDR3. Each record gives: V gene, clone size, D gene, J gene, CDR3 DNA, CDR3 protein. D genes are given only for firm matches. A row's size may be missing; if present it is once, few, many or a size class.

TRBV29-1	-	-	TRBJ2-7	TGCAGCGTTGAAGGTTCCGACAGTCACCCCCCCTCCGAGCAGTACTTC	CSVEGSDSHPPSEQYF
TRBV7-9	-	-	TRBJ1-5	TGTGCCAGCACTCAGGGGTCCCTCAGCAATCAGCCCCAGCATTTT	CASTQGSLSNQPQHF
TRBV6-6	-	TRBD1	TRBJ1-1	TGTGCCAGCAGCCGGGACAGGGGGCTTAACACTGAAGCTTTCTTT	CASSRDRGLNTEAFF
TRBV6-1	-	TRBD1	TRBJ2-7	TGTGCCAGCAGTGAAGGACCCAGGGGGATAGGGTACGAGCAGTACTTC	CASSEGPRGIGYEQYF
TRBV29-1	-	-	TRBJ2-1	TGCAGCGTTGAACAGGGTTGGCTGTTCTTC	CSVEQGWLFF
TRBV27	-	TRBD2	TRBJ2-1	TGTGCCAGCAGTTTACGGGTAGCGGGAGCCACGAGCTCCTACAATGAGCAGTTCTTC	CASSLRVAGATSSYNEQFF
TRBV30	-	TRBD1	TRBJ2-7	TGTGCCTGGTCCCGGACAGGGGTCGCCTACGAGCAGTACTTC	CAWSRTGVAYEQYF
TRBV6-6	-	TRBD1	TRBJ1-4	TGTGCCAGCAGTTACTCGGACAGGGGGTATAATGAAAAACTGTTTTTT	CASSYSDRGYNEKLFF
TRBV10-1	few	-	TRBJ1-1	TGCGCCAGCAGTGATTACGCCTTGGGGAACACTGAAGCTTTCTTT	CASSDYALGNTEAFF
TRBV30	once	-	TRBJ1-5	TGTGCCTGGAGCCCAAAAAACACATATCAGCCCCAGCATTTT	CAWSPKNTYQPQHF